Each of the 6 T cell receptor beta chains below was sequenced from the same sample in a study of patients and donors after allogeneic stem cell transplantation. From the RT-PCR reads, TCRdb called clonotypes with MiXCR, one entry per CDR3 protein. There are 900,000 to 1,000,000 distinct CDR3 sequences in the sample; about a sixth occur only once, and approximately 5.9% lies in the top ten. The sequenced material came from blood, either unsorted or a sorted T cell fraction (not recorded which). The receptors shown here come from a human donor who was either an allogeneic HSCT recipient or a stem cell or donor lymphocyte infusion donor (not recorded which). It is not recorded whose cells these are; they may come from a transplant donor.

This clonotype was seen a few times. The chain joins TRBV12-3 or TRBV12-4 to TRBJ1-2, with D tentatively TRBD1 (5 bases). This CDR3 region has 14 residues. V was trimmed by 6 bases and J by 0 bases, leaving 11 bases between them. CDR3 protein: CASRPTGANYGYTF. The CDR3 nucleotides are TGTGCCAGCAGGCCCACAGGAGCTAACTATGGCTACACCTTC.

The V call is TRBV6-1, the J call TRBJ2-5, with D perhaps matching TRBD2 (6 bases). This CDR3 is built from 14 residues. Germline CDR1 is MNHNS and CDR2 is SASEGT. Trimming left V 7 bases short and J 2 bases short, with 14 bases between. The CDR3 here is CASTPDGRQETQYF. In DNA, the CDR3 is TGTGCCAGCACTCCGGACGGGAGACAAGAGACCCAGTACTTC.

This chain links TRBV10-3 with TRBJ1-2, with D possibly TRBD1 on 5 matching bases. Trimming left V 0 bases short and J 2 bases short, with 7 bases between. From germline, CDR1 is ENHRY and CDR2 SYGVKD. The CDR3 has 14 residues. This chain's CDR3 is CAISESRDNYGYTF. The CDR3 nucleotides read TGTGCCATCAGTGAGTCACGGGACAACTATGGCTACACCTTC.

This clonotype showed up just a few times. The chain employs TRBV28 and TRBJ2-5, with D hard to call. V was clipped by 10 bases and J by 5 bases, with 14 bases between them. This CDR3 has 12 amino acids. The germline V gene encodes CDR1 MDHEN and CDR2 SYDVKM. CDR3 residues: CATRLGRETQYF. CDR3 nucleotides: TGTGCCACCCGATTGGGTCGGGAGACCCAGTACTTC.

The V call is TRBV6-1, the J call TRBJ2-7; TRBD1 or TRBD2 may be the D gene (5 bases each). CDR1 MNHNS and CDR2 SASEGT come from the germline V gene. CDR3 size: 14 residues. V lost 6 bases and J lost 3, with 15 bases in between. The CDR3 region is CASSQGPGRYEQYF. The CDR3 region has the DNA TGTGCCAGCAGCCAGGGACCGGGACGCTACGAGCAGTACTTC.

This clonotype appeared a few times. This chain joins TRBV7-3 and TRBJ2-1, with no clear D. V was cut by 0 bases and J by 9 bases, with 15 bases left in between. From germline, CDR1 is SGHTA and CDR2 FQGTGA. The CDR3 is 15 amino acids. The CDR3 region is CASSLTGQTLPEQFF. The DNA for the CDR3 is TGTGCCAGCAGCTTAACGGGCCAAACCCTCCCTGAGCAGTTCTTC.